This T cell receptor beta chain was sequenced in a study of shared clonotypes between healthy human individuals. Study-level points and caveats: In several donors, around 5.5% of naive CD4 clonotypes appeared in common. Depth was large, yet rarefaction showed that sorted-subset sequencing was incomplete.

Profiling relied on immunoSEQ multiplex PCR, and the TCRdb table lists in-frame clones only, not all of them. Counted here are millions of clones, roughly 96% occurring once; the ten biggest clones make up 0.1% to 0.15%. Details on this clone: Its antigen is as yet unknown.

V shed 2 bases and J shed 2 bases, with 6 bases lying between them. The CDR3 has 13 residues. Germline V lookup: CDR1 MGHRA, CDR2 YSYEKL. The TCR sequence derives from a man aged 18 to 30 in good health. What was sequenced was naive CD4+ T cells sorted from blood. Subset noted: CD45RA+ positively selected. The V call is TRBV4-1, the J call TRBJ1-2; no clear D gene. DNA for the CDR3: TGCGCCAGCAGCCAACCTCCGAACTATGGCTACACCTTC. Amino acid sequence: CASSQPPNYGYTF.